A selection of T cell receptor beta chains follows, all from one sample in a study of T-cell memory formation after mild COVID-19. In TCRdb, the 5' RACE reads were re-called with MiXCR into one record per CDR3 protein. The sample holds a few hundred thousand distinct CDR3 sequences, more than 15% seen once. Specimen: PBMCs or a T cell subset sorted from them (not recorded which). These receptors came from a man aged 18 to 29 who had mild COVID-19 (a few samples of this study predate the infection). Cell type and time point are not known. The CDR3 runs from the conserved cysteine through the conserved F or W. A D gene is named only where the DNA matches it firmly. Clone size, where shown, is once, few, many, or a class for clones that have expanded.

cdr3_nt cdr3_aa d_call v_call clone_size j_call
TGTGCCAGCAGGAGCGGGGGGGCCACAGATACGCAGTATTTT CASRSGGATDTQYF TRBD2 TRBV28 . TRBJ2-3
TGCGCCAGCAGCTTGGGCGACAGATCTGATTCACCCCTCCACTTT CASSLGDRSDSPLHF . TRBV5-1 many TRBJ1-6
TGTGCCACCAGTGACAACACGTACACAGATACGCAGTATTTT CATSDNTYTDTQYF . TRBV24-1 few TRBJ2-3
TGTGCCAGCAGCTTAGTGGTGGGTTATGAGCAGTTCTTC CASSLVVGYEQFF . TRBV7-9 many TRBJ2-1
TGTGCCAGCAGCAAATTTCCTAACACCGGGGAGCTGTTTTTT CASSKFPNTGELFF . TRBV21-1 . TRBJ2-2
TGTGCCAGCAGCCAATTGGGGGCCTCCTACAATGAGCAGTTCTTC CASSQLGASYNEQFF . TRBV3-1 few TRBJ2-1
TGCGCCAGCAGCTTGGTTCCAGCGGGGGGGACAGATACGCAGTATTTT CASSLVPAGGTDTQYF TRBD2 TRBV5-1 few TRBJ2-3
TGCAGCGTTGAGGGGGGTTTCGAAAACATTCAGTACTTC CSVEGGFENIQYF . TRBV29-1 . TRBJ2-4
TGCGCCAGCAGCCGCCCGACTGGATCTGGGGCCAACGTCCTGACTTTC CASSRPTGSGANVLTF . TRBV4-1 once TRBJ2-6
TGTGCCAGCACCCTGAGGCTATTGGACGAGACCCAGTACTTC CASTLRLLDETQYF . TRBV12-3/TRBV12-4 many TRBJ2-5
TGTGCCAGCAGCCAGCAACTAGCGGGGGCTTACGAGCAGTACTTC CASSQQLAGAYEQYF TRBD2 TRBV3-1 . TRBJ2-7
TGTGCCAGCAGTCCTGGGTCCGGGAGACGGAACACCGGGGAGCTGTTTTTT CASSPGSGRRNTGELFF . TRBV6-5 many TRBJ2-2
TGTGCCAGCAGCGCACCCCCTCGACTAGCGGTTTACAATGAGCAGTTCTTC CASSAPPRLAVYNEQFF TRBD2 TRBV7-9 . TRBJ2-1
TGCAGTGCTAGCGGGACTAGCGGGAAAAATGAGCAGTTCTTC CSASGTSGKNEQFF TRBD2 TRBV20-1 . TRBJ2-1
TGTGCCAGCAGAGGGAATAGCAATCAGCCCCAGCATTTT CASRGNSNQPQHF . TRBV2 few TRBJ1-5
TGTGCCAGCACCGCCGACCAAGAGACCCAGTACTTC CASTADQETQYF . TRBV6-5 few TRBJ2-5
TGCGCCAGCAGCCTAAAGGAGAACACTGAAGCTTTCTTT CASSLKENTEAFF . TRBV4-1 few TRBJ1-1
TGTGCCAGCAGCCCAGCAGGGAGCACTGAAGCTTTCTTT CASSPAGSTEAFF . TRBV7-9 . TRBJ1-1